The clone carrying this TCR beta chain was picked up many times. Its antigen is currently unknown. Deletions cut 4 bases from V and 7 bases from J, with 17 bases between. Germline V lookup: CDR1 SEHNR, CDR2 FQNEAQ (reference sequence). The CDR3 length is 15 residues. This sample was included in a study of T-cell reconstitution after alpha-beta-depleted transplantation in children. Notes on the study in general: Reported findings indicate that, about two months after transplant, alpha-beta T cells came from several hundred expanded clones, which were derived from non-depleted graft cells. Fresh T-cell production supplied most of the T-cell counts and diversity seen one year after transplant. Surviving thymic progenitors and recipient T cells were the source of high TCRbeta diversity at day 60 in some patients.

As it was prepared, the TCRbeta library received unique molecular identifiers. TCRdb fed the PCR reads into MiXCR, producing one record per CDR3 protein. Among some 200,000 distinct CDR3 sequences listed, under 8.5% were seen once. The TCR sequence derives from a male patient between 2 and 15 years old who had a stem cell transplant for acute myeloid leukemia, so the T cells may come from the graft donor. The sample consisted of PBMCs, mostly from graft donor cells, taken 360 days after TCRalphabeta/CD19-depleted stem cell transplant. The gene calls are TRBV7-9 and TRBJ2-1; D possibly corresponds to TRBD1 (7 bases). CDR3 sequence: CASSSGGTVMNEQFF. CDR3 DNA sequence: TGTGCCAGCAGCTCAGGCGGGACAGTAATGAATGAGCAGTTCTTC.